This T cell receptor (beta chain) derives from a study of T-cell reconstitution after alpha-beta-depleted transplantation in children. As to this clonotype: This could be a read error, since a much larger clone is one nucleotide away.

Unique molecular identifiers were built into the TCRbeta library. Via MiXCR, TCRdb re-called the PCR reads, giving one row per CDR3 protein. Among 500,000 to 650,000 distinct CDR3 sequences listed, 10% to 15% were seen once. The TCR sequence derives from a male patient under 18 who had a stem cell transplant for acute myeloid leukemia, so the T cells may come from the graft donor. This specimen was PBMCs, mostly from graft donor cells, taken 360 days after TCRalphabeta/CD19-depleted stem cell transplant.

CDR3 sequence reads: CASRQGSNQPQHF. The CDR3 coding sequence is TGTGCCAGCAGACAGGGGAGCAATCAGCCCCAGCATTTT. The genes are TRBV2 and TRBJ1-5; 7 bases are shared with TRBD1. V lost 6 bases to trimming and J lost 1 base; unmatched junction nucleotides: 0. This CDR3 contains 13 residues. Looked up from germline, CDR1 is SNHLY and CDR2 is FYNNEI.